A single sample is the source of the 4 T cell receptor beta chains below, sequenced in a study of shared clonotypes between healthy human individuals. The table came from immunoSEQ multiplex PCR; TCRdb's copy has only in-frame clones and leaves some out. Seen here are over 2,000,000 clones, roughly 93% observed once, and the top ten hold approximately 1.6%. Only CD45RO-negative cells positively selected for CCR7 counted as naive CD8 cells, so terminally differentiated effector memory CD45RA+ cells were excluded. Input material: naive CD8+ T cells from PBMCs. Receptors originate from a man younger than 35 in good health. Some clones in this sample may be carry-over from other donors' samples.

This rearrangement joins TRBV2 to TRBJ2-2; possible D gene TRBD1, 6 bases. V shed 5 bases and J shed 3 bases, with 16 bases lying between them. The CDR3 covers 16 residues. The V gene's germline CDR1 is SNHLY and CDR2 FYNNEI. The CDR3 coding sequence is TGTGCCAGCAGTCTGTTGCCGGGACAAGACACCGGGGAGCTGTTTTTT. Translating gives CASSLLPGQDTGELFF. The full variable domain, in which reference TRBV2 and TRBJ2-2 provide the parts outside the CDR3, is EPEVTQTPSHQVTQMGQEVILRCVPISNHLYFYWYRQILGQKVEFLVSFYNNEISEKSEIFDDQFSVERPDGSNFTLKIRSTKLEDSAMYFCASSLLPGQDTGELFFGEGSRLTVL.

V usage is TRBV7-9 and J usage is TRBJ2-1; TRBD2 agrees at 14 bases. This CDR3 region has 13 residues. With 10 bases clipped from V and 6 bases from J, the junction kept 2 bases outside the gene matches. Germline V gene sequence: CDR1 SEHNR, CDR2 FQNEAQ (reference sequence). The CDR3 region is CAKGTSGSNEQFF. In DNA, the CDR3 is TGTGCCAAGGGGACTAGCGGGAGCAATGAGCAGTTCTTC.

The chain couples TRBV19 to TRBJ1-1, with D perhaps TRBD1 (5 bases). CDR3 length equals 15 residues. With 6 bases removed from V and 0 bases from J, the gap between germline ends came to 14 bases. Germline assignment: CDR1 LNHDA and CDR2 SQIVND (reference sequence). The chain's CDR3 is CASRDTRGLNTEAFF. In nucleotides, the CDR3 is TGTGCCAGTAGGGACACCCGTGGTCTGAACACTGAAGCTTTCTTT.

The chain couples TRBV28 to TRBJ2-5, with 12 bases lining up with TRBD2. This CDR3 region has 16 residues. With V trimmed by 5 bases and J by 4 bases, 8 bases remained unmatched. Germline V gene sequence: CDR1 MDHEN, CDR2 SYDVKM. The CDR3 bases are TGTGCCAGCAGTCGGACTAGCGGGGCCCCTTTAGAGACCCAGTACTTC. Residues: CASSRTSGAPLETQYF.